This T cell receptor (beta chain) was captured in a study of ipilimumab plus nivolumab after autologous stem cell transplantation (dated by TCRdb to 2020 to 2022). Some background on the complete study: Trial patients received a median of about 5 ipilimumab doses and fewer than 10 nivolumab doses. The intent-to-treat population of the trial was made up of 30 to 40 patients. The trial enrolled patients with high-risk diffuse large B cell lymphoma, mature T cell lymphoma, or multiple myeloma undergoing autologous transplant. High-risk transplant-naive patients and patients relapsing within 3 years of a first autologous transplant were included in the myeloma cohort. On the study overall, not on this receptor specifically: The authors concluded that combined checkpoint inhibition appeared tolerable when used as consolidation after transplant. According to the authors, a biologic rationale for studying the approach further came from T cell receptor repertoire, regulatory T cell phenotype and gut microbiota profiles.

Library preparation used the immunoSEQ multiplex PCR assay. TCRdb obtained this table from immuneACCESS and retained in-frame rearrangements with V and J assigned. These tables miss some clones; where compared with another copy, unresolved V genes account for less than half of the shortfall, and the remainder is unexplained. The sample table contains 1,700 or so clones; only one count was recorded for approximately 86% of them. The ten largest make up about 21% of the sample. Checkpoint therapy began 14 to 28 days after autologous transplant, with ipilimumab given at 1 mg/kg intravenously on day 1 of selected weeks. Patients received nivolumab at 3 mg/kg intravenously on day 1 of weeks 1, 4, 7, 10, and every two weeks through week 26. Combined checkpoint inhibition with ipilimumab and nivolumab as consolidation after autologous stem cell transplantation was tested in a Phase Ib clinical trial. In the case of this clone: The antigen this receptor binds is unknown. Base qualities are not provided; no much larger clone lies one nucleotide away.

V drops 4 bases and J drops 10 bases, leaving 19 bases in between. There are 14 amino acids in the CDR3, from cysteine to phenylalanine inclusive. Of the read, only the CDR3 DNA is kept; its 42 bases are in frame from base 1. From the germline V gene, CDR1 is MNHEY and CDR2 is SVGAGI. Recombination connected TRBV6-5 to TRBJ1-1, with the identity of the D gene unclear. The receptor's source is a male donor with multiple myeloma. The sample consisted of PBMCs, taken in a trial of ipilimumab plus nivolumab as post-transplant consolidation. The CDR3 reads as follows: CASSSFGSRGAAFF. Read as DNA, the sequence is TGTGCCAGCAGTTCCTTTGGATCCCGAGGAGCAGCTTTCTTT.